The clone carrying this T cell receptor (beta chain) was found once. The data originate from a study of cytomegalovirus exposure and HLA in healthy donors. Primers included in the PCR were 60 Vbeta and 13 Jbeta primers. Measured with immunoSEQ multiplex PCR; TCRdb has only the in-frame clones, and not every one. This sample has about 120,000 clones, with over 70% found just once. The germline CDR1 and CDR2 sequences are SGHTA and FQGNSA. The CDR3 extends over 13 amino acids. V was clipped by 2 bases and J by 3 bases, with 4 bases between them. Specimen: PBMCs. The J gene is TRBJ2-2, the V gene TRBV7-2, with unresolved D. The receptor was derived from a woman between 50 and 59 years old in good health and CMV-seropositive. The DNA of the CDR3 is TGTGCCAGCAGCTTATCGGACACCGGGGAGCTGTTTTTT. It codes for CASSLSDTGELFF.